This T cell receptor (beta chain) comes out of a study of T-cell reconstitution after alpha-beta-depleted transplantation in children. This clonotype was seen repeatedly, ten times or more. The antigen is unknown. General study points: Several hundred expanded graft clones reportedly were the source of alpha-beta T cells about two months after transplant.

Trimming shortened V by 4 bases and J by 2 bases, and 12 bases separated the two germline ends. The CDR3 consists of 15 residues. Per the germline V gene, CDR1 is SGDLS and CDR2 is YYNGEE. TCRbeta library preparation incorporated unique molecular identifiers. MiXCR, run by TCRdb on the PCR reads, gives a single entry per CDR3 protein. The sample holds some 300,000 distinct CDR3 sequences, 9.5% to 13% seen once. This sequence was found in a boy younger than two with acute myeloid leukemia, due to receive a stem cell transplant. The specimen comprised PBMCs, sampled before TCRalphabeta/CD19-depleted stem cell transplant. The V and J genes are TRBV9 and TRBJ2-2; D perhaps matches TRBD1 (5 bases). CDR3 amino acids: CASSPRQPNTGELFF. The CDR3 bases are TGTGCCAGCAGCCCCCGACAGCCTAACACCGGGGAGCTGTTTTTT.